One sample yielded the 11 T cell receptor beta chains listed below, sequenced in a study of T cells in Graves' hyperthyroidism and ophthalmopathy. RNA transcripts yielded amplified TCR beta CDR3 regions. Using the HTBI primer set, a first-round RT-PCR was run on the TCR CDR3. In TCRdb, the multiplex PCR reads were re-called with MiXCR into one record per CDR3 protein. Here the sample spans around 300,000 distinct CDR3 sequences, less than 20% being singletons. Sequencing was carried out using blood. The receptors stem from a man aged 50 to 59 with Graves' ophthalmopathy.

This clonotype was counted ten times or more. The rearrangement joins TRBV27 to TRBJ2-3; D is uncertain. The length of the CDR3 is 14 residues. Trimming removed 0 bases from V and 5 bases from J, with 9 bases in between. Germline CDR1 is MNHEY and CDR2 is SMNVEV (reference sequence). The CDR3 sequence is CASSLSFMGDTQYF. The CDR3 DNA reads TGTGCCAGCAGTTTATCGTTCATGGGAGATACGCAGTATTTT.

This clonotype has more than one count but fewer than ten. The V call is TRBV28, the J call TRBJ2-7; the D gene could be TRBD1 or TRBD2 (11 bases each). Germline-derived CDR1 and CDR2 are MDHEN and SYDVKM. V was pared by 3 bases and J by 0 bases, with 33 bases between. The CDR3 loop spans 22 amino acids. The CDR3 loop is CASSFPGQGDASGRSYSYEQYF. DNA of the CDR3: TGTGCCAGCAGTTTTCCGGGACAGGGGGACGCTAGCGGGAGGTCCTACTCCTACGAGCAGTACTTC.

The chain employs TRBV4-1 and TRBJ1-2; D unresolved. This CDR3 spans 15 amino acids. Trimming left V 4 bases short and J 5 bases short, with 17 bases between. The germline V gene has CDR1 MGHRA and CDR2 YSYEKL. For the CDR3, the DNA is TGCGCCAGCAGCCCGAGCCCGACGATTGATTATGGCTACACCTTC. Amino acid sequence: CASSPSPTIDYGYTF.

This clonotype has a handful of counts. The chain couples TRBV12-3 or TRBV12-4 to TRBJ2-3, with 7 bases that match TRBD2. This CDR3 contains 15 residues. The ends lost 3 bases at V and 4 bases at J; junction bases unmatched: 7. The CDR3 here is CASSLIERGSDTQYF. The DNA of the CDR3 is TGTGCCAGCAGTTTGATTGAGCGGGGCTCAGATACGCAGTATTTT.

This clonotype was recorded a few times. The chain carries TRBV29-1 and TRBJ2-7; D is possibly TRBD1 (7 bases). CDR1 is SQVTM, CDR2 ANQGSEA, per germline. This CDR3 is built from 13 residues. V shed 6 bases and J shed 5 bases, with 17 bases lying between them. CDR3 sequence (DNA): TGCAGCGTCCGAACAGGGGAGGCGGACGAGCAGTACTTC. Protein product: CSVRTGEADEQYF.

This clonotype occurred a few times. This chain connects TRBV6-1 to TRBJ1-4; D not certain. This CDR3 is 16 amino acids long. Trimming shortened V by 1 base and J by 4 bases, and 13 bases separated the two germline ends. CDR1 is MNHNS, CDR2 SASEGT, per germline. The CDR3 is CASSEGRGLGNEKLFF. CDR3 bases: TGTGCCAGCAGTGAAGGAAGAGGGTTGGGTAATGAAAAACTGTTTTTT.

This clonotype was seen a few times. The CDR3 reads CASSQGPGGSNQPQHF. Here the CDR3 DNA reads TGCGCCAGCAGCCAAGGGCCAGGGGGTAGCAATCAGCCCCAGCATTTT. J is TRBJ1-5 and V is TRBV4-1, with TRBD1 matching 7 bases. Germline CDR1 reads MGHRA; CDR2 reads YSYEKL. There are 16 residues in the CDR3. V shed 1 base, J shed 0 bases, and the junction held 3 bases outside the gene matches.

Ten or more counts support this clonotype. This chain joins TRBV6-1 and TRBJ1-5, with a tentative D call TRBD1 (6 bases). The V gene lost 5 bases and the J gene lost 1 base, with 15 bases spanning the gap. There are 16 residues in the CDR3. Germline V CDR1 and CDR2: MNHNS, SASEGT. CDR3 loop: CASSSRGAGSNQPQHF. The CDR3 DNA reads as TGTGCCAGCAGTAGTAGGGGGGCAGGGAGCAATCAGCCCCAGCATTTT.

This clonotype was picked up a small number of times. The J gene is TRBJ2-1, the V gene TRBV9; tentative D call: TRBD1 (6 bases). Trimming stripped 2 bases from V and 8 bases from J, with 14 bases between. The length of the CDR3 is 14 residues. Germline V gene data show CDR1 as SGDLS and CDR2 as YYNGEE. This CDR3 is CASSVAGASYEQFF. The CDR3 DNA reads as TGTGCCAGCAGCGTCGCAGGGGCTAGCTATGAGCAGTTCTTC.

This chain connects TRBV28 to TRBJ2-2; D assignment may be TRBD1 or TRBD2 (5 bases each). Germline CDR1 reads MDHEN; CDR2 reads SYDVKM. The CDR3 covers 15 residues. Trimming cost V 10 bases and J 5 bases, with 20 bases left between them. This CDR3 reads CATGAAGFRTGELFF. Written as DNA, the CDR3 is TGTGCCACCGGGGCCGCGGGTTTCAGAACCGGGGAGCTGTTTTTT.

The sample holds a few counts of this clonotype. The V call is TRBV6-1, the J call TRBJ2-1; 9 nucleotides agree with TRBD2. Germline CDR1 is MNHNS and CDR2 is SASEGT. CDR3 size: 15 residues. V trimming: 7 bases; J trimming: 12 bases; junction bases outside the gene matches: 16. The chain's CDR3 is CASKVERVAGDGQFF. CDR3 DNA sequence: TGTGCCAGCAAGGTGGAGCGGGTAGCGGGGGATGGGCAGTTCTTC.